This T cell receptor beta chain stems from a study of CD8 T cells in Susac syndrome. Study-level findings and limits: The number of individuals included in the study's TCR sequencing and HLA analysis was acknowledged as relatively small.

To note about this clonotype: Its antigen is as yet unknown.

Reverse transcription of about 0.5 to 1 ug RNA was carried out with random hexamers. TCR beta CDR3 was amplified by immunoSEQ covering 54 Vbeta and 13 Jbeta. TCRdb re-called the immunoSEQ multiplex PCR reads through MiXCR, storing one row per CDR3 protein. The table includes some 260,000 distinct CDR3 sequences, approximately 85% detected once. The CDR3 length is 12 residues. Trimming left V 4 bases short and J 6 bases short, with 12 bases between. Germline assignment: CDR1 SQVTM and CDR2 ANQGSEA. Peripheral blood CD8+ and CD4+ T cells were profiled by TCR beta sequencing. Both CD4+ and CD8+ T cells were negatively isolated, and TEMRA cells underwent FACS enrichment.

The receptor comes from a human donor with multiple sclerosis. The chain is built from TRBV29-1 and TRBJ1-1; D is unclear. Material: CD8+ T cells from PBMCs. The CDR3 nucleotides are TGCAGCGTTGCGGGATCTCGGGCTGAAGCTTTCTTT. Translation: CSVAGSRAEAFF.